These 17 T cell receptor beta chains were all obtained from the same sample, sequenced in a study of blood T cell repertoires in COVID-19. Assay: immunoSEQ multiplex PCR; the TCRdb copy retains only in-frame clones and omits some. Of nearly 95,000 clones listed, around two thirds are singletons. Sequenced: peripheral blood. The receptor source for this set is a man between 65 and 85 years old with COVID-19, enrolled during active disease.

This clone has a handful of counts. The genes are TRBV11-2 and TRBJ1-2, with TRBD1 matching 11 bases. CDR1 and CDR2 (germline): SGHAT, FQNNGV. Trimming took 5 bases from V and 5 from J; bases not matched to a gene: 4. The CDR3 has 14 amino acids. CDR3 in amino acids: CASSPGTGGYGYTF. Written as DNA, the CDR3 is TGTGCCAGCAGCCCCGGGACAGGGGGTTATGGCTACACCTTC.

The V call is TRBV5-5, the J call TRBJ2-7, with 12 bases identical to TRBD2. V lost 4 bases, J lost 5 bases, and 16 bases stayed unmatched. Germline V CDR1 and CDR2: SGHKS, YYEKEE (reference sequence). The CDR3 runs to 18 residues. CDR3 coding DNA: TGTGCCAGCAGCCAGACAGCTGGGACTAGCGGGTTCCTGAACGAGCAGTACTTC. This encodes CASSQTAGTSGFLNEQYF. The variable domain in full, completed from reference TRBV5-5 and TRBJ2-7, reads DAGVTQSPTHLIKTRGQQVTLRCSPISGHKSVSWYQQVLGQGPQFIFQYYEKEERGRGNFPDRFSARQFPNYSSELNVNALLLGDSALYLCASSQTAGTSGFLNEQYFGPGTRLTVT.

This chain uses TRBV10-3 with TRBJ2-5, with 11 bases matching TRBD1. Germline CDR1 ENHRY, CDR2 SYGVKD. The CDR3 consists of 13 residues. Trimming at V came to 10 bases and at J to 3 bases, leaving 4 bases not matched to a gene. The CDR3: CATLGQGEETQYF. The CDR3, as DNA: TGTGCCACATTGGGACAGGGGGAAGAGACCCAGTACTTC.

This chain connects TRBV5-1 to TRBJ2-1; TRBD2 matches 8 bases. CDR3 length: 15 residues. V lost 0 bases, J lost 3 bases, and 2 bases stayed unmatched. CDR1 and CDR2 (germline): SGHRS, YFSETQ. CDR3 in DNA: TGCGCCAGCAGCTTGGACCGGGAGGGCTACAATGAGCAGTTCTTC. It codes for CASSLDREGYNEQFF.

This sequence joins TRBV6-2 or TRBV6-3 and TRBJ1-1; no clear D gene. Germline V gene lookup returns CDR1 MNHEY and CDR2 SVGEGT. The CDR3 consists of 13 residues. Trimming removed 3 bases at V and 8 bases at J, with 13 bases between. The CDR3 nucleotides read TGTGCCAGCAGTTATGGTGAAATTGGCGAAGCTTTCTTT. Amino acid sequence: CASSYGEIGEAFF.

This sequence joins TRBV19 and TRBJ2-1; 7 positions match TRBD1. The CDR3 is 14 amino acids. Germline lookup yields CDR1 LNHDA and CDR2 SQIVND (reference sequence). V was pared by 6 bases and J by 6 bases, with 8 bases of the junction left unmatched. The CDR3 nucleotides are TGTGCCAGTAGCGATATACAGGGGCGCAATGAGCAGTTCTTC. This encodes CASSDIQGRNEQFF.

This clone was counted a single time. The chain uses TRBV18 and TRBJ1-1; 7 nucleotides agree with TRBD1. The CDR3 length is 13 residues. CDR1 and CDR2 (germline): KGHSH, LQKENI. Trimming removed 4 bases from V and 3 bases from J; junction bases left unmatched: 2. CDR3: CASSQGADTEAFF. CDR3 nucleotides: TGTGCCAGCTCACAGGGGGCAGACACTGAAGCTTTCTTT.

V is TRBV3-1 (or the pseudogene TRBV3-2) and J is TRBJ1-4, with D hard to call. CDR1 and CDR2 from the germline V gene are LGHDT and YNNKEL (reference sequence). The V gene lost 6 bases and the J gene lost 12 bases, with 14 bases spanning the gap. This CDR3 has 12 amino acids. CDR3 nucleotides: TGTGCCAGCAGTGCGAGGGAATATGAACTGTTTTTT. This codes for CASSAREYELFF.

About this clone: Other DNA variants within this sample encode the same CDR3. The CDR3 DNA follows: TGCGCCAGCAGCTTGCGAGGGGGCACTGAAGCTTTCTTT. It codes for CASSLRGGTEAFF. V is TRBV5-1 and J is TRBJ1-1; possible D gene TRBD1, 6 bases. The germline V and J ends were trimmed by 1 base and 4 bases, with 8 bases remaining between them. The CDR3 covers 13 residues. In germline, CDR1 is SGHRS, CDR2 YFSETQ.

A few counts support this clone. The chain is built from TRBV5-8 and TRBJ2-3; 8 bases line up with TRBD2. The trim removed 4 bases at V and 9 bases at J, leaving 10 bases unmatched. Germline assignment: CDR1 SGHTS and CDR2 YDEGEE. There are 14 residues in the CDR3. The CDR3 loop reads CASSRGGLASTQYF. The CDR3, as DNA: TGTGCCAGCAGCCGGGGAGGACTAGCTTCGACGCAGTATTTT.

The J gene is TRBJ1-2, the V gene TRBV4-3; TRBD1 agrees at 11 bases. This CDR3 contains 17 residues. V gave up 0 bases and J gave up 8 bases; unmatched junction bases: 11. In germline, CDR1 is LGHNA, CDR2 YSLEER. CDR3 nucleotide sequence: TGCGCCAGCAGCCAAGATATGGTGGACAGGGGGCGAAGAGGCTACACCTTC. It translates to CASSQDMVDRGRRGYTF.

The chain carries TRBV28 and TRBJ2-7; TRBD2 matches at 7 bases. The ends lost 2 bases at V and 3 bases at J; junction bases unmatched: 4. This CDR3 comprises 14 residues. Germline V lookup: CDR1 MDHEN, CDR2 SYDVKM. DNA of the CDR3: TGTGCCAGCAGTTTAGGTGGGGGGGACTACGAGCAGTACTTC. This encodes CASSLGGGDYEQYF.

The V gene is TRBV7-9, the J gene TRBJ2-2; possibly TRBD1 for D (6 bases). In germline, CDR1 is SEHNR, CDR2 FQNEAQ (reference sequence). The ends were cut back, 5 bases at V and 3 bases at J, with 10 bases in the middle. This CDR3 has 14 residues. The CDR3 nucleotides read TGTGCCAGCAGCGTCTACAGGGACACCGGGGAGCTGTTTTTT. It encodes CASSVYRDTGELFF.

V gene TRBV6-6 combines with J gene TRBJ2-2, with D possibly TRBD1 on 6 matching bases. CDR3 length equals 16 residues. With 6 bases removed from V and 1 base from J, the gap between germline ends came to 15 bases. CDR1 and CDR2 from the germline V gene are MNHNY and SVGAGI (reference sequence). The DNA of the CDR3 is TGTGCCAGCAGCGACGCCGGGACACAGAACACCGGGGAGCTGTTTTTT. It encodes CASSDAGTQNTGELFF.

This clone occurred a few times. This chain uses TRBV18 with TRBJ2-1; 8 bases are shared with TRBD1. This CDR3 is built from 15 residues. Germline CDR1 is KGHSH and CDR2 is LQKENI. The junction had 6 bases not matched to a gene; V was cut back by 3 bases and J by 5 bases. CDR3 amino acids: CASSPGQGGNNEQFF. Written as DNA, the CDR3 is TGTGCCAGCTCACCCGGACAGGGAGGTAACAATGAGCAGTTCTTC. The complete variable domain, with remaining parts taken from reference TRBV18 and TRBJ2-1, reads NAGVMQNPRHLVRRRGQEARLRCSPMKGHSHVYWYRQLPEEGLKFMVYLQKENIIDESGMPKERFSAEFPKEGPSILRIQQVVRGDSAAYFCASSPGQGGNNEQFFGPGTRLTVL.

The chain links TRBV4-2 to TRBJ2-1; D uncertain. V gave up 2 bases and J gave up 7 bases, with 9 bases separating them. The CDR3 is 13 amino acids. Germline V CDR1 and CDR2: LGHNA, YNFKEQ. CDR3 sequence reads: CASSQPPQNEQFF. In DNA form, the CDR3 reads TGTGCCAGCAGCCAACCCCCACAGAATGAGCAGTTCTTC.

This sequence joins TRBV2 and TRBJ1-2; no definite D call. Trimming removed 8 bases at V and 1 base at J, with 8 bases between. Looked up from germline, CDR1 is SNHLY and CDR2 is FYNNEI. CDR3 length: 12 residues. The CDR3: CASGAINYGYTF. The CDR3 DNA sequence: TGTGCCAGCGGAGCCATTAACTATGGCTACACCTTC.